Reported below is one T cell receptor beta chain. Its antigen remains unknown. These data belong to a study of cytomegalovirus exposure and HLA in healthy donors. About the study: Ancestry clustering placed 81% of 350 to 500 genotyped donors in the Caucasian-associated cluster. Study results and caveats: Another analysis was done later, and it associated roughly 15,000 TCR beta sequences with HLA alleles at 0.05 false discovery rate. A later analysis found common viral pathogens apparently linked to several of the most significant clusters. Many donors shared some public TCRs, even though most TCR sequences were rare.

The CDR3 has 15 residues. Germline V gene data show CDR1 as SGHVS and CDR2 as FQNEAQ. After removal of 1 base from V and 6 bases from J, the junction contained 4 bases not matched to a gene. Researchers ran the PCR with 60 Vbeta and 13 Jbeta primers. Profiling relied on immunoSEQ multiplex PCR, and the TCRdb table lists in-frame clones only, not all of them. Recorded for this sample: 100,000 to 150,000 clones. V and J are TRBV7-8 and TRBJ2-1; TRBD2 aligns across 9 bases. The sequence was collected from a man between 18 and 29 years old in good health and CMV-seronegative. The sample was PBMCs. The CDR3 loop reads CASSLEAGGRNEQFF. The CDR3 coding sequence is TGTGCCAGCAGCTTAGAGGCGGGAGGGCGCAATGAGCAGTTCTTC.